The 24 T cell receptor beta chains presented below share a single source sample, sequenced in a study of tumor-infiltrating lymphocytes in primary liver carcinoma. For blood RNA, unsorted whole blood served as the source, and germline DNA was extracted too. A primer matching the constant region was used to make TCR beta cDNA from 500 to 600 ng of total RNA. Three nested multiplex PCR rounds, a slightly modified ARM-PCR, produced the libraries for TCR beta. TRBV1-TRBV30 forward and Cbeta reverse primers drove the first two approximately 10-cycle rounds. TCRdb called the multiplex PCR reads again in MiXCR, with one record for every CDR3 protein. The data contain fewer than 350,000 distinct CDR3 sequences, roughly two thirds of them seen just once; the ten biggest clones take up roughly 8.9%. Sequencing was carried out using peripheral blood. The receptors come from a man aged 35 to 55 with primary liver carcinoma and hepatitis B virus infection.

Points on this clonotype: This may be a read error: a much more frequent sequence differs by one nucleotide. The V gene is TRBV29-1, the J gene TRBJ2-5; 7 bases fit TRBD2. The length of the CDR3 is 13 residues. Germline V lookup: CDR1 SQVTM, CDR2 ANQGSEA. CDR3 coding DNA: TGCAGCGTTGGACTAGCTGAAAAAGAGACCCAGCACTTC. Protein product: CSVGLAEKETQHF.

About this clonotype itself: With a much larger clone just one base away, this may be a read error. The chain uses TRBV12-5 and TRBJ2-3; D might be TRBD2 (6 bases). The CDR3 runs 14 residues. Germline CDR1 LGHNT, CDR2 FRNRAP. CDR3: CTSGPGTFSDTQYF. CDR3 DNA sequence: TGTACTAGTGGTCCGGGGACTTTTTCAGATACGCAGTATTTT.

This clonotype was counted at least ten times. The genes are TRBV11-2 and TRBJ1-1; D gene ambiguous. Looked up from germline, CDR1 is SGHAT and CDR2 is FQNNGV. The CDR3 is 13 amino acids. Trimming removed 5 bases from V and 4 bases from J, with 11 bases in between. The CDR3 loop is CASSLQSLTEAFF. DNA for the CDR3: TGTGCCAGCAGCCTACAGTCGCTCACTGAAGCTTTCTTT.

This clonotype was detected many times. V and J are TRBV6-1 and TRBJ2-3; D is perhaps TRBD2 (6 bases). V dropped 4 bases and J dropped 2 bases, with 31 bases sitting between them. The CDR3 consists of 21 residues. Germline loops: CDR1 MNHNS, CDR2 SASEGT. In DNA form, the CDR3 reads TGTGCCAGCAGTGCCCTACCAGGAGGCTCCGGGGGTGGGAGCAACACAGATACGCAGTATTTT. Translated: CASSALPGGSGGGSNTDTQYF.

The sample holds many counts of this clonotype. The CDR3 sequence is CASNKNTGELFF. The CDR3, as DNA: TGTGCCAGCAACAAGAACACCGGGGAGCTGTTTTTT. V gene TRBV6-2 or TRBV6-3 combines with J gene TRBJ2-2; D ambiguous. Germline V gives CDR1 MNHEY, CDR2 SVGEGT. The V end lost 7 bases, the J end lost 1 base, and 4 bases lay between the germline ends. The CDR3 loop spans 12 amino acids.

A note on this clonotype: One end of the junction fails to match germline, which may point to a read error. CDR3 sequence reads: CAISDGLATSTDTQYF. The CDR3 DNA reads TGTGCCATCAGTGACGGACTAGCTACTAGCACCGATACGCAGTATTTT. This chain links TRBV6-2 or TRBV6-3 with TRBJ2-3; 8 positions match TRBD2. Germline lookup yields CDR1 MNHEY and CDR2 SVGEGT. CDR3 size: 16 residues.

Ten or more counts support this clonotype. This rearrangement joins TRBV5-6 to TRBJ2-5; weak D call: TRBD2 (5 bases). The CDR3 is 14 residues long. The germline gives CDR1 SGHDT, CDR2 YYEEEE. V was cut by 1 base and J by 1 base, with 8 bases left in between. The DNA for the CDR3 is TGTGCCAGCAGCTTGCGGCGGGTCCAAGAGACCCAGTACTTC. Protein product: CASSLRRVQETQYF.

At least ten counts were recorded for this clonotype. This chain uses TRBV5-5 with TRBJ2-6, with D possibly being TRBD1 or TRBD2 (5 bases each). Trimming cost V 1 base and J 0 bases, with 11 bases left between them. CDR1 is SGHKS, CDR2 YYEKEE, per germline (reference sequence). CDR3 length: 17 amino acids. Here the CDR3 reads CASSLTGTSSGANVLTF. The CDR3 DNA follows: TGTGCCAGCAGCTTGACAGGCACTAGCTCTGGGGCCAACGTCCTGACTTTC. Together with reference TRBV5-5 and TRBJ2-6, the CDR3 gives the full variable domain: DAGVTQSPTHLIKTRGQQVTLRCSPISGHKSVSWYQQVLGQGPQFIFQYYEKEERGRGNFPDRFSARQFPNYSSELNVNALLLGDSALYLCASSLTGTSSGANVLTFGAGSRLTVL.

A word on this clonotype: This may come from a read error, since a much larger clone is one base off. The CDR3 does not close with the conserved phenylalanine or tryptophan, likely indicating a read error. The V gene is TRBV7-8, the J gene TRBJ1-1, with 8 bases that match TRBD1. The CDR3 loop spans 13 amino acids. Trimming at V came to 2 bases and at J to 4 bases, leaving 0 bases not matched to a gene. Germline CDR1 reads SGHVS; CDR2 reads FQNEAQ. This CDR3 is CASSLTGGTEAFS. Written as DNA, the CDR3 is TGTGCCAGCAGCTTAACAGGGGGCACTGAAGCTTTCTCT.

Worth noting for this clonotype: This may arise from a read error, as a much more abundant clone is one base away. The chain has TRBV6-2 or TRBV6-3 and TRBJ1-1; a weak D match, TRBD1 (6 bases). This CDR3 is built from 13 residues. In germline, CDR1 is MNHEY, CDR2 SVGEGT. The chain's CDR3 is CDSRPQGRPEAFF. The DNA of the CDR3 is TGTGACAGCAGACCTCAGGGGAGACCTGAAGCTTTCTTT.

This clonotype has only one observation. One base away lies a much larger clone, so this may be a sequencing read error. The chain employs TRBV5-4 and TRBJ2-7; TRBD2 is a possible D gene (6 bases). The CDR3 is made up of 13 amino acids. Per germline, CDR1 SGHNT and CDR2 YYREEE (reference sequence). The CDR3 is CVSSFREQYEQYF. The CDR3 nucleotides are TGTGTCAGCAGCTTCCGGGAGCAATACGAGCAGTACTTC.

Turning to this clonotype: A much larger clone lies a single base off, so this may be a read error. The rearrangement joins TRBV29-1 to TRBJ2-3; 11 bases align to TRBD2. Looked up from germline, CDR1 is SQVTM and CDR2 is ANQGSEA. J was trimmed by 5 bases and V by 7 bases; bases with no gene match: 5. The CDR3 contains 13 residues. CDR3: CSAKLAGVDTQYF. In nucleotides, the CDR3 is TGCAGCGCCAAACTAGCGGGAGTAGATACGCAGTATTTT.

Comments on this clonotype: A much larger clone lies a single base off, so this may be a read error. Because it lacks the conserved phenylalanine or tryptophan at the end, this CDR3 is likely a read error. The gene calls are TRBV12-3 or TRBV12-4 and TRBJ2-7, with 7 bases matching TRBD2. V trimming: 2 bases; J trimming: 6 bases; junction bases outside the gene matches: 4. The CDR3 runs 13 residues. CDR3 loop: CASSLRGGGEQYS. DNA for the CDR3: TGTGCCAGCAGTTTACGGGGCGGGGGCGAGCAGTACTCC.

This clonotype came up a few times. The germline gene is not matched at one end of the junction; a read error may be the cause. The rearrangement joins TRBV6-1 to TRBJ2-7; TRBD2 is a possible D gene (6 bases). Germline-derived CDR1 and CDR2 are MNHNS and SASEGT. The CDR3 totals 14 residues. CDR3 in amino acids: CASSESGSSYGQYF. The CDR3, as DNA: TGTGCCAGCAGTGAATCCGGGAGCTCCTACGGGCAGTACTTC.

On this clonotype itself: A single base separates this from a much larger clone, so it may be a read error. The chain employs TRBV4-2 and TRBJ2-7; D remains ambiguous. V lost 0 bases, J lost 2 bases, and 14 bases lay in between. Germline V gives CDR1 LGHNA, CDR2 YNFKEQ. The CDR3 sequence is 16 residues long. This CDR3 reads CASSQEGQTSPYEQYF. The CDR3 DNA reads TGTGCCAGCAGCCAAGAAGGGCAGACCAGCCCCTACGAGCAGTACTTC.

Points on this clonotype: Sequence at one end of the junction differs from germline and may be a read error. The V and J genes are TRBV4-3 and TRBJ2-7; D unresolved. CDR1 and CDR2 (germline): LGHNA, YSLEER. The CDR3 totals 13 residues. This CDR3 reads CASNQEGFGEQYF. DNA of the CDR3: TGCGCCAGCAACCAAGAAGGGTTCGGCGAGCAGTACTTC.

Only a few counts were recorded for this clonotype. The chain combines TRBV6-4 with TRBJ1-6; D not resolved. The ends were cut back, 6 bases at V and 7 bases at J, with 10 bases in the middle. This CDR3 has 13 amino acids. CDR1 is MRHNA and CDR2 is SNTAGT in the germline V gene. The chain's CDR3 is CASSGERNSPLHF. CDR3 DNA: TGTGCCAGCAGCGGAGAACGAAATTCACCCCTCCACTTT.

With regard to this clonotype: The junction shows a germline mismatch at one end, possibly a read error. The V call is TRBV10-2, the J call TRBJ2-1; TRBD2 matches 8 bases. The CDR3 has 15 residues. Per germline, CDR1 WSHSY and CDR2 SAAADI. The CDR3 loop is CATNHFSGTYNGQFF. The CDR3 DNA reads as TGCGCCACCAACCACTTTAGCGGGACCTACAATGGGCAGTTCTTC.

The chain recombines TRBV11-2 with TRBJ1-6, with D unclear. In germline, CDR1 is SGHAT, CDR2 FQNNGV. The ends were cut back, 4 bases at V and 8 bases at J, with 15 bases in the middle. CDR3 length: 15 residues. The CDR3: CASSSSTWAYSPLHF. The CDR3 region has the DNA TGTGCCAGCAGCTCTTCGACATGGGCATATTCACCCCTCCACTTT.

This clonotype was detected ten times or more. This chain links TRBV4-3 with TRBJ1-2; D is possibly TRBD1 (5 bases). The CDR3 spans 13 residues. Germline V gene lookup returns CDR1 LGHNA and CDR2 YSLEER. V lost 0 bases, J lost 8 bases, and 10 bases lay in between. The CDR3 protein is CASSQDRGDGYTF. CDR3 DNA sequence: TGCGCCAGCAGCCAAGATCGGGGGGACGGCTACACCTTC.

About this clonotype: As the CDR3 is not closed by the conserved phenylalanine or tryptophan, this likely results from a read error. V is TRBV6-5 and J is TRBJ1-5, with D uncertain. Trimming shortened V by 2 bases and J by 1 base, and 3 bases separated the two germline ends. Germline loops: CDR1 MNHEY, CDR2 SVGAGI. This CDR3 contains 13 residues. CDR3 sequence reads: CASSYESNQPQHY. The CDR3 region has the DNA TGTGCCAGCAGTTACGAAAGCAATCAGCCCCAGCATTAT.

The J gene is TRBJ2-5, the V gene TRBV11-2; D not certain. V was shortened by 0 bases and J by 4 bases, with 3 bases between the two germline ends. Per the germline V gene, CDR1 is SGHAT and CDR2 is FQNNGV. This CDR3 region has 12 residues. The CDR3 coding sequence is TGTGCCAGCAGCTTAGATACAGAGACCCAGTACTTC. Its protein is CASSLDTETQYF.

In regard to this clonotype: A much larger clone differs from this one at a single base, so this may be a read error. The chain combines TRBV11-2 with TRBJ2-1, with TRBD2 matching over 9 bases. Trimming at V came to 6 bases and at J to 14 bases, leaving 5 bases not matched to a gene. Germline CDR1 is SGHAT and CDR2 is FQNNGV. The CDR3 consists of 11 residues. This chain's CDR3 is CASSSGTSKFF. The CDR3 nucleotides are TGTGCCAGCAGTTCCGGGACTAGCAAGTTCTTC. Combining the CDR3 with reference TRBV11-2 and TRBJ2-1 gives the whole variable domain EAGVAQSPRYKIIEKRQSVAFWCNPISGHATLYWYQQILGQGPKLLIQFQNNGVVDDSQLPKDRFSAERLKGVDSTLKIQPAKLEDSAVYLCASSSGTSKFFGPGTRLTVL.

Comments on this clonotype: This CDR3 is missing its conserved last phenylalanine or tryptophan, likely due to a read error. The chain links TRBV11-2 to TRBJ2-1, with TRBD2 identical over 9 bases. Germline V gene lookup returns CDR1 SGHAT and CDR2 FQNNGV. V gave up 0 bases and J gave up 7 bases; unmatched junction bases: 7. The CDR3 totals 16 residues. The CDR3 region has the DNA TGTGCCAGCAGCTTAGAGGATGGCGGGAGGGGTAATGAGCAGTTCTCC. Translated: CASSLEDGGRGNEQFS.